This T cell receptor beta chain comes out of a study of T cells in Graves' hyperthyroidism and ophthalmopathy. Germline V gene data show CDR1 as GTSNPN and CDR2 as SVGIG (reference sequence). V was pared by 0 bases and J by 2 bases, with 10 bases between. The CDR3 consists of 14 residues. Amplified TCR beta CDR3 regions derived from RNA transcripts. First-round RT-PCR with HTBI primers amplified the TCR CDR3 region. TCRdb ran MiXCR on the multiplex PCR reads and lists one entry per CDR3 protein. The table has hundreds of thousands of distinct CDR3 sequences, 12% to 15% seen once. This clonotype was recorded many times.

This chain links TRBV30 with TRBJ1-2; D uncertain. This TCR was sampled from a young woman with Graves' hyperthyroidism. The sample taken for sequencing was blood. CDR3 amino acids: CAWSVARLNYGYTF. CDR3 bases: TGTGCCTGGAGTGTAGCCAGACTAAACTATGGCTACACCTTC.